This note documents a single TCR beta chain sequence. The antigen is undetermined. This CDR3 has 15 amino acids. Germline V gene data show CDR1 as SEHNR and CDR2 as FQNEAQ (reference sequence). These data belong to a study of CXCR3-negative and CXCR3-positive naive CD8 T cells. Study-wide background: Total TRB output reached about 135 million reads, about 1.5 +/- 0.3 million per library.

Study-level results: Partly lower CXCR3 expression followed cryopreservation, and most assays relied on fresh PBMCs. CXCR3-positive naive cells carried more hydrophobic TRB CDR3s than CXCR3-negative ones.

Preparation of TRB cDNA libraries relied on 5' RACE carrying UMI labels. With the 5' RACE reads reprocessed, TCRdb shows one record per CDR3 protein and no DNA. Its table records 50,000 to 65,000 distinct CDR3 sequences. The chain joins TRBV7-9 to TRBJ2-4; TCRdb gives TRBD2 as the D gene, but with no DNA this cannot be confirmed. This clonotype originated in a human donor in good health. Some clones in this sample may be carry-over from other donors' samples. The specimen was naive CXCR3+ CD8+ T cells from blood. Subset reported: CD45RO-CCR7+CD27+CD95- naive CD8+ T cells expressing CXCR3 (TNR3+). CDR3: CASSYLERAKNIQYF.